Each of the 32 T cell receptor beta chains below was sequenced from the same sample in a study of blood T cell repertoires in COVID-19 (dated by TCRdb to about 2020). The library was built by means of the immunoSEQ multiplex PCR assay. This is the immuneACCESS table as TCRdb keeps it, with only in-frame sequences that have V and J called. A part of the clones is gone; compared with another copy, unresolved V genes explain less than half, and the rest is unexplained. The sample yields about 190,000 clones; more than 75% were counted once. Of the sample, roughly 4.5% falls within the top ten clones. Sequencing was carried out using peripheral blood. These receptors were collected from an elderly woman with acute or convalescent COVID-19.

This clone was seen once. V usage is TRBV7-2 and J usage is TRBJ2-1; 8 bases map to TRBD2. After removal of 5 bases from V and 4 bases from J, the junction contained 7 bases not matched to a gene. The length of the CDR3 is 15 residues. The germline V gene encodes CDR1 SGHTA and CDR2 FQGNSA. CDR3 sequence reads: CASSRSGAMYNEQFF. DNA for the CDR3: TGTGCCAGCAGCCGTAGCGGGGCTATGTACAATGAGCAGTTCTTC.

The CDR3 loop is CASSQRGTGELFF. The DNA of the CDR3 is TGTGCCAGCAGCCAACGGGGGACCGGGGAGCTGTTTTTT. This rearrangement joins TRBV3-1 (or the pseudogene TRBV3-2) to TRBJ2-2; D perhaps matches TRBD2 (6 bases). Germline values: CDR1 LGHDT, CDR2 YNNKEL (reference sequence). Trimming removed 2 bases from V and 5 bases from J, with 6 bases in between. This CDR3 comprises 13 residues.

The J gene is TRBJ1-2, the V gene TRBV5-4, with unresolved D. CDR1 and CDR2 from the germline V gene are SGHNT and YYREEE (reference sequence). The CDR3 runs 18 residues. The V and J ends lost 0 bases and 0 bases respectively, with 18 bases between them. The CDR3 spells CASSLAGIRTHSNYGYTF. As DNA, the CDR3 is TGTGCCAGCAGCTTGGCGGGTATCAGGACTCATTCTAACTATGGCTACACCTTC. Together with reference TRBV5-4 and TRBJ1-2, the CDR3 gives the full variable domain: ETGVTQSPTHLIKTRGQQVTLRCSSQSGHNTVSWYQQALGQGPQFIFQYYREEENGRGNFPPRFSGLQFPNYSSELNVNALELDDSALYLCASSLAGIRTHSNYGYTFGSGTRLTVV.

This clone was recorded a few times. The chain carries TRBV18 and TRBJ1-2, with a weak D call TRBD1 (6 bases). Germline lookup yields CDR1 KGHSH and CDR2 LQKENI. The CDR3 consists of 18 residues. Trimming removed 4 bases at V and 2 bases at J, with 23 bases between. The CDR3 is CASSQQPGGRELNYGYTF. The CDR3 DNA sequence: TGTGCCAGCTCACAACAACCCGGGGGGCGCGAATTAAACTATGGCTACACCTTC. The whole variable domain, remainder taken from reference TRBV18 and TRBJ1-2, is NAGVMQNPRHLVRRRGQEARLRCSPMKGHSHVYWYRQLPEEGLKFMVYLQKENIIDESGMPKERFSAEFPKEGPSILRIQQVVRGDSAAYFCASSQQPGGRELNYGYTFGSGTRLTVV.

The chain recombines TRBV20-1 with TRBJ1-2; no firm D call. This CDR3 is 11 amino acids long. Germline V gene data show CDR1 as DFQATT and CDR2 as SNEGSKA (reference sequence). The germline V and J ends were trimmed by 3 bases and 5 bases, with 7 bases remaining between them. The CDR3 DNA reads TGCAGTGCTAGTGCCATGTATGGCTACACCTTC. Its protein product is CSASAMYGYTF.

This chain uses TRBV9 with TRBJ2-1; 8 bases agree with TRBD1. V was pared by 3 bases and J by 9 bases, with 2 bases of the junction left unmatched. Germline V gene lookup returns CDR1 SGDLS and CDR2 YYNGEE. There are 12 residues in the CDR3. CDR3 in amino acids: CASSGQGAEQFF. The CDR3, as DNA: TGTGCCAGCAGCGGGCAGGGGGCTGAGCAGTTCTTC.

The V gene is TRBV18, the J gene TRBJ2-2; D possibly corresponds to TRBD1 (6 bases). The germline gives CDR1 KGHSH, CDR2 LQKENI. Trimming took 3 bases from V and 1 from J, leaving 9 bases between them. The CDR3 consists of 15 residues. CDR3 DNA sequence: TGTGCCAGCTCACCGGGCAGGGGGAACACCGGGGAGCTGTTTTTT. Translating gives CASSPGRGNTGELFF.

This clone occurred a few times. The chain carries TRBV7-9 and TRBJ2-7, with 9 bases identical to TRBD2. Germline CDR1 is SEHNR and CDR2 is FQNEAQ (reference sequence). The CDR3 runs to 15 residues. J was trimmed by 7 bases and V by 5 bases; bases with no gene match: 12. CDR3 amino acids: CASSPRDSGSQEQYF. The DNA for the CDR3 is TGTGCCAGCAGCCCCAGGGATAGCGGGAGTCAAGAGCAGTACTTC.

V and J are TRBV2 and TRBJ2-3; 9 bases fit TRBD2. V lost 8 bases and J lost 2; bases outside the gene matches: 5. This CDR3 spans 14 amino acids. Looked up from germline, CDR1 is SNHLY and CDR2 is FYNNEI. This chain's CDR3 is CASHLAGNTDTQYF. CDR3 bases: TGTGCCAGCCATCTAGCGGGAAACACAGATACGCAGTATTTT.

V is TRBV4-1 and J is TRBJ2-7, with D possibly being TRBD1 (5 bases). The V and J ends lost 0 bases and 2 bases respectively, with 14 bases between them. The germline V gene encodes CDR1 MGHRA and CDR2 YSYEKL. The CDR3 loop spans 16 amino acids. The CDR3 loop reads CASSQDFSGSPYEQYF. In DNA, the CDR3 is TGCGCCAGCAGCCAAGATTTTTCAGGGTCCCCCTACGAGCAGTACTTC.

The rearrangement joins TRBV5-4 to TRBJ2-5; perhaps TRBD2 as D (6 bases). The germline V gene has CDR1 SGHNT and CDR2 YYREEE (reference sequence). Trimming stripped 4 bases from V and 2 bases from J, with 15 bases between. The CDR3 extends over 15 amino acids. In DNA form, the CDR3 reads TGTGCCAGCAGCCTACCTTCGGGAGCTCAAGAGACCCAGTACTTC. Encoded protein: CASSLPSGAQETQYF.

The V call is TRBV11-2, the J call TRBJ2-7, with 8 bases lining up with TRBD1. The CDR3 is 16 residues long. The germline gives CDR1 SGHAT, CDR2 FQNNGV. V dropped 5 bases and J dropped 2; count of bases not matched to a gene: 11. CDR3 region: CASSTRTGKTTYEQYF. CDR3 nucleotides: TGTGCCAGCAGCACACGGACAGGGAAAACAACCTACGAGCAGTACTTC.

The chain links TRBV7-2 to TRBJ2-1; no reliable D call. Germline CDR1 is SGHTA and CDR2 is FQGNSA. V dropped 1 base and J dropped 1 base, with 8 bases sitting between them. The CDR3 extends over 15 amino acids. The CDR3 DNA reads TGTGCCAGCAGCTTAGTGGCTAGTTCCTACAATGAGCAGTTCTTC. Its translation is CASSLVASSYNEQFF.

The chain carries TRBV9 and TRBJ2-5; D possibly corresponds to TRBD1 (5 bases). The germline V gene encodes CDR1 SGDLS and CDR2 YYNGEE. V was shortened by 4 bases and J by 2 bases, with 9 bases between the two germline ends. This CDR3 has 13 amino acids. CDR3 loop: CASSLDRQETQYF. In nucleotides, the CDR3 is TGTGCCAGCAGCCTTGACAGACAAGAGACCCAGTACTTC.

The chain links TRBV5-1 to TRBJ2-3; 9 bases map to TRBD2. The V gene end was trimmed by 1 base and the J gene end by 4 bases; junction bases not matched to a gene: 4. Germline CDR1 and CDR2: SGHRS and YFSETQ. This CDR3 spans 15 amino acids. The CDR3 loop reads CASSLWGLAPDTQYF. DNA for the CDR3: TGCGCCAGCAGCTTGTGGGGACTAGCCCCAGATACGCAGTATTTT.

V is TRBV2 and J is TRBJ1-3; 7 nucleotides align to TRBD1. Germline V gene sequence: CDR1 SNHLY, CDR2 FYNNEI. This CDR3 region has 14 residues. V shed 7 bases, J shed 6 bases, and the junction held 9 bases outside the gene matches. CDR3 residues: CASMLNQGENTIYF. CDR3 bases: TGTGCCAGCATGCTTAATCAGGGGGAAAACACCATATATTTT.

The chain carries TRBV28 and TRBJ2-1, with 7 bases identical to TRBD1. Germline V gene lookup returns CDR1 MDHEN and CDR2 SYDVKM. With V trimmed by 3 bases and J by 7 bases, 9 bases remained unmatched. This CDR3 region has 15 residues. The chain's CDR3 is CASSFNRGSRNEQFF. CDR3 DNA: TGTGCCAGCAGTTTCAACAGGGGTTCGCGGAATGAGCAGTTCTTC.

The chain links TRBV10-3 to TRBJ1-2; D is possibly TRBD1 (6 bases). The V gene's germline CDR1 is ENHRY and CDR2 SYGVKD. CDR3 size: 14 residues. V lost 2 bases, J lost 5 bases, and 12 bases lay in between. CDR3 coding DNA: TGTGCCATCAGTGAGAACGGACAGTGGTATGGCTACACCTTC. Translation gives CAISENGQWYGYTF.

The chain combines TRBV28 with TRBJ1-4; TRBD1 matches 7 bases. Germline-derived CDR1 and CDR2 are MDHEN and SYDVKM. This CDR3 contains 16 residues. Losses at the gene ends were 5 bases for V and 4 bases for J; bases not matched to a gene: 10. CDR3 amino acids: CASSNLPGQLNEKLFF. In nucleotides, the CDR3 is TGTGCCAGCAGTAATCTACCGGGACAGCTTAATGAAAAACTGTTTTTT.

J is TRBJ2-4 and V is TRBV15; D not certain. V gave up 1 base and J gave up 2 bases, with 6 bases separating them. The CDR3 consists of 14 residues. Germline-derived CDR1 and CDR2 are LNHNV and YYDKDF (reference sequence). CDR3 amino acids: CATSRARPKNIQYF. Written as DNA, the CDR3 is TGTGCCACCAGCAGAGCTAGGCCCAAAAACATTCAGTACTTC.

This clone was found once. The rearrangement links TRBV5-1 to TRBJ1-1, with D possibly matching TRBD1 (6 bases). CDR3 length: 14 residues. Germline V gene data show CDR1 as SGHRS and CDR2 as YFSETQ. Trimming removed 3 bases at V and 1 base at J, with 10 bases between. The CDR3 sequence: CASSYLDRNTEAFF. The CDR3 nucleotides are TGCGCCAGCAGCTACCTGGACAGGAACACTGAAGCTTTCTTT.

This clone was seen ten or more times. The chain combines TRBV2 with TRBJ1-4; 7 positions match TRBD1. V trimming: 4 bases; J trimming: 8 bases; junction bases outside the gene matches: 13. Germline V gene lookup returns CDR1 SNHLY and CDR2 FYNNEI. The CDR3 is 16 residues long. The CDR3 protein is CASSAPDREGSEKLFF. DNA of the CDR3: TGTGCCAGCAGTGCCCCCGACAGGGAAGGAAGCGAAAAACTGTTTTTT.

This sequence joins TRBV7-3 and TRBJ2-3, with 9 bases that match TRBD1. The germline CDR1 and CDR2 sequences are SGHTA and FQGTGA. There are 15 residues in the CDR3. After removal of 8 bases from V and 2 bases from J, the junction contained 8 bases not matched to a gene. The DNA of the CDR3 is TGTGCCAGCGGACCAGGGACAGGGCACACAGATACGCAGTATTTT. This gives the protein CASGPGTGHTDTQYF. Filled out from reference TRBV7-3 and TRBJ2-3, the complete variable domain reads GAGVSQTPSNKVTEKGKYVELRCDPISGHTALYWYRQSLGQGPEFLIYFQGTGAADDSGLPNDRFFAVRPEGSVSTLKIQRTERGDSAVYLCASGPGTGHTDTQYFGPGTRLTVL.

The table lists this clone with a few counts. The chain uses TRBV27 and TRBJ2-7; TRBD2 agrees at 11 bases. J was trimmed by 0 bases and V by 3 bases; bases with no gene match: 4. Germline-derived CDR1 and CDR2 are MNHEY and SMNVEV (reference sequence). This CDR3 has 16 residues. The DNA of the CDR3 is TGTGCCAGCAGTTTGAGAACTAGCGGGAGCTCCTACGAGCAGTACTTC. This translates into CASSLRTSGSSYEQYF.

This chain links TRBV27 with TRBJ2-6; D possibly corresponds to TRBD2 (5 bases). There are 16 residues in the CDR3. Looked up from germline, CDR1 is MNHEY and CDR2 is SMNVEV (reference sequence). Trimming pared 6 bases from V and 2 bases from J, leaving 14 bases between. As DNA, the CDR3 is TGTGCCAGCAGCCCCACCCCGGAGGCTGGGGCCAACGTCCTGACTTTC. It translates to CASSPTPEAGANVLTF.

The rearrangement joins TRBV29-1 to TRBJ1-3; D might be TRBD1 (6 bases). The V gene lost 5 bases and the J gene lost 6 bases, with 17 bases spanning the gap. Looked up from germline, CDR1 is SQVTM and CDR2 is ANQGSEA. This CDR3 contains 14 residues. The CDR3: CSVRGTGRENTIYF. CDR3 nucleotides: TGCAGCGTTAGAGGCACAGGGAGGGAAAACACCATATATTTT.

CDR3 bases: TGTGCCAGCAGCTTCCTCTATAATTCACCCCTCCACTTT. This gives the protein CASSFLYNSPLHF. V gene TRBV7-3 combines with J gene TRBJ1-6; D uncertain. Germline loops: CDR1 SGHTA, CDR2 FQGTGA. The CDR3 has 13 amino acids. V lost 3 bases and J 3 bases, leaving 3 bases between the germline ends.

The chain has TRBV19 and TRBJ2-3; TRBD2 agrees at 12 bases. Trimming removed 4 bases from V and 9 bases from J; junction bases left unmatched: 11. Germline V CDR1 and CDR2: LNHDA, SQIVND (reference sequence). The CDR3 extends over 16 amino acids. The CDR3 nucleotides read TGTGCCAGTAGTAGCTATAGACTAGCGGGAGTGGAAACGCAGTATTTT. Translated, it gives CASSSYRLAGVETQYF.

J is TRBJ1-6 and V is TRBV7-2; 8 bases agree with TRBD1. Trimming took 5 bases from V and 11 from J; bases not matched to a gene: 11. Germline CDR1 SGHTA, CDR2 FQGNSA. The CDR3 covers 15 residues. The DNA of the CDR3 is TGTGCCAGCAGCGCCCTGACAGGGGTTGGTACACCCCTCCACTTT. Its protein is CASSALTGVGTPLHF.

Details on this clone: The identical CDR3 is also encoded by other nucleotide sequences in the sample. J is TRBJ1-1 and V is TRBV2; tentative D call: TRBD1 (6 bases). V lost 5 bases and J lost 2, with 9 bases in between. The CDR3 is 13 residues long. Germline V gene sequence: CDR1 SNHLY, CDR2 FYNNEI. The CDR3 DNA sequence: TGTGCCAGCAGTCCGGACAGTAACACTGAAGCTTTCTTT. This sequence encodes CASSPDSNTEAFF. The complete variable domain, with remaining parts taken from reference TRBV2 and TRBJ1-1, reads EPEVTQTPSHQVTQMGQEVILRCVPISNHLYFYWYRQILGQKVEFLVSFYNNEISEKSEIFDDQFSVERPDGSNFTLKIRSTKLEDSAMYFCASSPDSNTEAFFGQGTRLTVV.

CDR3 coding DNA: TGCGCCAGCAGCTTGGGTACAGGTCGGACCCGTGGCCACTTT. This translates into CASSLGTGRTRGHF. This sequence joins TRBV5-1 and TRBJ1-6, with a tentative D call TRBD1 (5 bases). The CDR3 totals 14 residues. The V gene lost 0 bases and the J gene lost 18 bases, with 19 bases spanning the gap. Germline values: CDR1 SGHRS, CDR2 YFSETQ.

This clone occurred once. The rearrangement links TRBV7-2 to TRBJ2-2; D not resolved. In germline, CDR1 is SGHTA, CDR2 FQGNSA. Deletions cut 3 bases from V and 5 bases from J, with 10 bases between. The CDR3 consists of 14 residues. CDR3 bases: TGTGCCAGCAGCTTGCGCCTAGAAACCGGGGAGCTGTTTTTT. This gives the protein CASSLRLETGELFF. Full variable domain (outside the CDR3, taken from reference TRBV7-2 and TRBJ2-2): GAGVSQSPSNKVTEKGKDVELRCDPISGHTALYWYRQSLGQGLEFLIYFQGNSAPDKSGLPSDRFSAERTGGSVSTLTIQRTQQEDSAVYLCASSLRLETGELFFGEGSRLTVL.